This T cell receptor beta chain was found in a study of blood T cell repertoires in COVID-19. Study-level background: PBMCs, B-cell-depleted T cells, or T cells were the source of the cDNA or gDNA that made up the material.

The table came from immunoSEQ multiplex PCR; TCRdb's copy has only in-frame clones and leaves some out. The sample includes some 300,000 clones, just under 90% of them seen just once. Germline CDR1 is KGHDR and CDR2 is SFDVKD. The CDR3 sequence is 17 residues long. V lost 1 base and J lost 3; bases outside the gene matches: 7. Sequenced sample: peripheral blood. The chain couples TRBV24-1 to TRBJ2-2, with TRBD2 matching over 7 bases. This sequence originates from a woman aged 45-65 years with COVID-19, enrolled during active disease. CDR3 sequence: CATSDLRGVGDTGELFF. The CDR3 nucleotides are TGTGCCACCAGTGATTTACGGGGGGTCGGGGACACCGGGGAGCTGTTTTTT.